This TCR beta chain is drawn from a study of PD-L1 blockade in urothelial cancer. Across the study: Investigators checked blood 3 weeks (second dose) and 6 weeks after treatment start. Study-wide points: Sub-median blood TCR clonality before treatment predicted longer survival.

The CDR3 runs 16 residues. Germline CDR1 and CDR2: KGHSH and LQKENI. V lost 8 bases and J 5 bases, leaving 24 bases between the germline ends. The time point denotes: pretreatment peripheral blood. This clone appeared once. As yet, its antigen is unknown. Measured with immunoSEQ multiplex PCR; TCRdb has only the in-frame clones, and not every one. The sample has tens of thousands of clones, around 80% seen once. This TCR was recovered from a man in his sixties or seventies with urothelial cancer. Sequencing used PBMCs, obtained around atezolizumab (anti-PD-L1) treatment. The V call is TRBV18, the J call TRBJ1-1, with D tentatively TRBD1 (6 bases). The CDR3 spells CASLRGGSALGTEAFF. CDR3 bases: TGTGCCAGCCTAAGGGGGGGCTCCGCCCTAGGTACTGAAGCTTTCTTT.